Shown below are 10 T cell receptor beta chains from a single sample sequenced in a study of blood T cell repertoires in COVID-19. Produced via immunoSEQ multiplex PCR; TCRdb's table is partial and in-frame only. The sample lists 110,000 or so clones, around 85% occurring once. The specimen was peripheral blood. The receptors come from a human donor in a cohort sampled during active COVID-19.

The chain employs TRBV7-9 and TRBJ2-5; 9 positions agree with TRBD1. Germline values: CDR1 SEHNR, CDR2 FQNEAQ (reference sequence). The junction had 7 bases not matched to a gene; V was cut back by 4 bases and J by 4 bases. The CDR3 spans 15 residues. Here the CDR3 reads CASSSAGTGLETQYF. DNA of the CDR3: TGTGCCAGCAGCTCCGCCGGGACAGGGTTAGAGACCCAGTACTTC.

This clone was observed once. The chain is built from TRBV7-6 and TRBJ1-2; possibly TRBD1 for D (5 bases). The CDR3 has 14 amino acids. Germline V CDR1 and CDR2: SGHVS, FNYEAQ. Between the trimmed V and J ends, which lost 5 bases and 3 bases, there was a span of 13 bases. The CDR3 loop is CASSPGREDYGYTF. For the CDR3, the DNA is TGTGCCAGCAGCCCAGGCAGGGAGGACTATGGCTACACCTTC.

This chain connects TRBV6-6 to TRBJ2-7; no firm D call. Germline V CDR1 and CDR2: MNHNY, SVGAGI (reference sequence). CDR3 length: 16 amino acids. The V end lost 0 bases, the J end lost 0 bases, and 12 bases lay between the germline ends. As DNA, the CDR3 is TGTGCCAGCAGTTACTCTACCCCAATGAGCTCCTACGAGCAGTACTTC. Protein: CASSYSTPMSSYEQYF.

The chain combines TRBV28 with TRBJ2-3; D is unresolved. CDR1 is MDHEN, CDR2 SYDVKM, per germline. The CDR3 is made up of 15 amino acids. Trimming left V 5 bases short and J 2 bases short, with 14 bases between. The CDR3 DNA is TGTGCCAGCAGTCCCCCCAGCGAGCTCACAGATACGCAGTATTTT. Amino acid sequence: CASSPPSELTDTQYF.

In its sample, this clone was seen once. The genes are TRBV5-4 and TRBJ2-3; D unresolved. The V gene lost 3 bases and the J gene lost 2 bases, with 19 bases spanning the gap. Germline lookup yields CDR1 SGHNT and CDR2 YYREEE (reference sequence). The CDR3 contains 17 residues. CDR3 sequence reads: CASSSPTPIFNTDTQYF. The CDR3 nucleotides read TGTGCCAGCAGCTCTCCCACTCCTATCTTCAACACAGATACGCAGTATTTT.

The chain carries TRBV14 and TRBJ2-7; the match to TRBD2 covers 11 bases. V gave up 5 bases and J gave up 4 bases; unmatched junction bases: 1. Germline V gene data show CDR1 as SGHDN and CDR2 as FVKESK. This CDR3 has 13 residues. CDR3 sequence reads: CASSASGGYEQYF. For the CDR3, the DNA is TGTGCCAGCAGCGCTAGCGGGGGGTACGAGCAGTACTTC.

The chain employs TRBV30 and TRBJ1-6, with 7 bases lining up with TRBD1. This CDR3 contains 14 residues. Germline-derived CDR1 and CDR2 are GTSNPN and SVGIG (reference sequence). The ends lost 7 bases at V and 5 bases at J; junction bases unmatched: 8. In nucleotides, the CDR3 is TGTGCCTTGGATATAGGACAGGATAATTCACCCCTCCACTTT. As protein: CALDIGQDNSPLHF.

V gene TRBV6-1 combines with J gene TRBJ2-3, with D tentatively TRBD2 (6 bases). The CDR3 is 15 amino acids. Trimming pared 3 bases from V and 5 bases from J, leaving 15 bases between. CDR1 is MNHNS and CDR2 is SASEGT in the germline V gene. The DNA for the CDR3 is TGTGCCAGCAGTGAGGCGACTTGGGGAGGAGATACGCAGTATTTT. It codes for CASSEATWGGDTQYF.

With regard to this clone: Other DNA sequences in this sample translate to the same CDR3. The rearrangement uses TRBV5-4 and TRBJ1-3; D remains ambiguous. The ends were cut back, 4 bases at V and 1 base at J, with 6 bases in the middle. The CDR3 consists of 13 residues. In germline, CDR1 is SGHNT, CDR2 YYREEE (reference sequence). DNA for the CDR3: TGTGCCAGCAGCCCCCGGTCTGGAAACACCATATATTTT. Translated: CASSPRSGNTIYF.

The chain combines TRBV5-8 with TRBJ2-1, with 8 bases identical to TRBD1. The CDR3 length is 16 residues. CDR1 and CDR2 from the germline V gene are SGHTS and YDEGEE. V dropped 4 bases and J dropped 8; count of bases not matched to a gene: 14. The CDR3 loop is CASSLQGGSLSDEQFF. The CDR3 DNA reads TGTGCCAGCAGCCTACAGGGGGGTTCATTGAGTGATGAGCAGTTCTTC.